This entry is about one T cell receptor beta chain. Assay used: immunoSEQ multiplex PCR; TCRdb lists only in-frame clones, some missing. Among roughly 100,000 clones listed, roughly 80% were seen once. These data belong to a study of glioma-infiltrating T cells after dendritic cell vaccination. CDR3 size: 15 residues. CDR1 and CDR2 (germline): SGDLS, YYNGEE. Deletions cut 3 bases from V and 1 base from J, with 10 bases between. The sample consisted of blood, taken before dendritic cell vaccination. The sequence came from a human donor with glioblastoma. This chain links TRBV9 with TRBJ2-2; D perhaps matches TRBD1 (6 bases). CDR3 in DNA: TGTGCCAGCAGCGGACCGACAGGGAACACCGGGGAGCTGTTTTTT. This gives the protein CASSGPTGNTGELFF. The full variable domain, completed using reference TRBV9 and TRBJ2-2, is DSGVTQTPKHLITATGQRVTLRCSPRSGDLSVYWYQQSLDQGLQFLIQYYNGEERAKGNILERFSAQQFPDLHSELNLSSLELGDSALYFCASSGPTGNTGELFFGEGSRLTVL.